The 23 T cell receptor beta chains below were found in one sample sequenced in a study of blood T cell repertoires in COVID-19. Sequencing used immunoSEQ multiplex PCR; TCRdb keeps in-frame clones, though not all of them. The table has 60,000 to 85,000 clones, 85% seen once; the top ten hold roughly 11%. Material for sequencing was peripheral blood. The receptors stem from a man aged 60-69 years with COVID-19, enrolled during active disease.

The V call is TRBV2, the J call TRBJ1-1; maybe TRBD1 (6 bases). This CDR3 has 16 amino acids. V shed 4 bases and J shed 10 bases, with 25 bases lying between them. Germline lookup yields CDR1 SNHLY and CDR2 FYNNEI. As DNA, the CDR3 is TGTGCCAGCAGTGTGGGGGGGTTCATTACAGGGATGGGAGCTTTCTTT. Its protein is CASSVGGFITGMGAFF.

The chain couples TRBV12-2 to TRBJ1-2; the D call of TRBD1 is as the table states it, not checked on the DNA. TRBV12-2 is assigned pseudogene status. This CDR3 is 15 amino acids long. The chain's CDR3 is CASRQRDRGFCGYTF. The CDR3, as DNA: TGTGCAAGTCGCCAGAGGGACAGGGGTTTTTGTGGCTACACCTTC.

The chain is built from TRBV15 and TRBJ2-1; 9 bases map to TRBD2. With V trimmed by 0 bases and J by 12 bases, 15 bases remained unmatched. The CDR3 covers 17 residues. CDR1 is LNHNV and CDR2 is YYDKDF in the germline V gene (reference sequence). In DNA form, the CDR3 reads TGTGCCACCAGCAGAGATTGGGCTAGCGGGACCCTGATTGGGCAGTTCTTC. Its protein is CATSRDWASGTLIGQFF.

This clone appeared a single time. V gene TRBV3-1 (or the pseudogene TRBV3-2) combines with J gene TRBJ2-7; TRBD2 aligns across 9 bases. Trimming took 5 bases from V and 6 from J; bases not matched to a gene: 5. Looked up from germline, CDR1 is LGHDT and CDR2 is YNNKEL (reference sequence). This CDR3 has 13 amino acids. Here the CDR3 DNA reads TGTGCCAGCAGCAATAGCGGGAGTGGCGAGCAGTACTTC. It encodes CASSNSGSGEQYF.

The chain joins TRBV21-1 to TRBJ2-2; whether TRBD2, the table's D call, matches the DNA was not checked. TRBV21-1 represents a pseudogene. The CDR3 loop spans 18 amino acids. CDR3 bases: TGTGCCAGCAGCAAAGAGGGGGCGGGAGGTTTAAACACCGGGGAGCTGTTTTTT. It yields the protein CASSKEGAGGLNTGELFF.

The chain joins TRBV19 to TRBJ1-1; a possible D gene is TRBD1 (6 bases). The CDR3 is 12 residues long. Trimming took 8 bases from V and 4 from J, leaving 11 bases between them. Per germline, CDR1 LNHDA and CDR2 SQIVND (reference sequence). This CDR3 reads CASVLGGTEAFF. CDR3 DNA sequence: TGTGCCAGTGTTCTAGGGGGCACTGAAGCTTTCTTT.

The rearrangement uses TRBV11-2 and TRBJ2-2, with a weak D call TRBD1 (5 bases). The V and J ends lost 0 bases and 1 base respectively, with 6 bases between them. The CDR3 is 15 residues long. CDR1 is SGHAT and CDR2 is FQNNGV in the germline V gene. The CDR3 DNA sequence: TGTGCCAGCAGCTTAGAAAGGGGGAACACCGGGGAGCTGTTTTTT. Translated: CASSLERGNTGELFF.

The rearrangement links TRBV21-1 to TRBJ2-5; the table gives TRBD1 as D, unverified against the DNA. TRBV21-1 corresponds to a pseudogene. The CDR3 has 17 amino acids. This CDR3 is CASSKKERIQGPKTQYF. The CDR3 DNA is TGTGCCAGCAGCAAGAAAGAAAGAATACAGGGTCCGAAGACCCAGTACTTC.

CDR3 region: CASSKGLEGYYGYTF. The CDR3 nucleotides are TGTGCCAGCAGCAAGGGATTGGAGGGGTACTATGGCTACACCTTC. V is TRBV5-4 and J is TRBJ1-2, with a tentative D call TRBD1 (5 bases). Germline V gives CDR1 SGHNT, CDR2 YYREEE (reference sequence). V shed 4 bases and J shed 3 bases, with 16 bases lying between them. CDR3 length: 15 residues. The full variable domain, with the rest looked up from reference TRBV5-4 and TRBJ1-2, is ETGVTQSPTHLIKTRGQQVTLRCSSQSGHNTVSWYQQALGQGPQFIFQYYREEENGRGNFPPRFSGLQFPNYSSELNVNALELDDSALYLCASSKGLEGYYGYTFGSGTRLTVV.

The chain couples TRBV30 to TRBJ1-4; D gene ambiguous. Germline V CDR1 and CDR2: GTSNPN, SVGIG (reference sequence). The CDR3 length is 12 residues. V lost 4 bases, J lost 6 bases, and 9 bases lay in between. CDR3 residues: CAWTALDEKLFF. CDR3 nucleotides: TGTGCCTGGACTGCGCTCGATGAAAAACTGTTTTTT. Looking up the rest from reference TRBV30 and TRBJ1-4 gives the full variable domain: SQTIHQWPATLVQPVGSPLSLECTVEGTSNPNLYWYRQAAGRGLQLLFYSVGIGQISSEVPQNLSASRPQDRQFILSSKKLLLSDSGFYLCAWTALDEKLFFGSGTQLSVL.

The gene calls are TRBV19 and TRBJ1-1; D is perhaps TRBD1 (5 bases). The germline gives CDR1 LNHDA, CDR2 SQIVND (reference sequence). Trimming removed 3 bases from V and 1 base from J, with 9 bases in between. This CDR3 contains 14 residues. The CDR3 here is CASSMSGGNTEAFF. DNA for the CDR3: TGTGCCAGTAGTATGAGCGGGGGGAACACTGAAGCTTTCTTT.

The V gene is TRBV10-3, the J gene TRBJ2-7, with D unclear. V was clipped by 2 bases and J by 6 bases, with 5 bases between them. The CDR3 totals 11 residues. Germline V gene sequence: CDR1 ENHRY, CDR2 SYGVKD. The CDR3 DNA is TGTGCCATCAGTGAGGAGGCCGAGCAGTACTTC. Protein sequence: CAISEEAEQYF.

This clone was counted only a few times. The V gene is TRBV14, the J gene TRBJ2-3, with 15 bases fitting TRBD2. This CDR3 has 18 amino acids. Germline V CDR1 and CDR2: SGHDN, FVKESK. The ends lost 0 bases at V and 4 bases at J; junction bases unmatched: 5. This CDR3 reads CASSQDPGLAGGADTQYF. For the CDR3, the DNA is TGTGCCAGCAGCCAAGATCCCGGACTAGCGGGAGGGGCAGATACGCAGTATTTT.

The rearrangement links TRBV3-1 (or the pseudogene TRBV3-2) to TRBJ1-2, with a possible D match to TRBD1 (6 bases). The CDR3 is made up of 14 amino acids. The germline V and J ends were trimmed by 7 bases and 4 bases, with 16 bases remaining between them. The germline V gene has CDR1 LGHDT and CDR2 YNNKEL (reference sequence). The CDR3 is CASTPDSGSYGYTF. The CDR3 DNA reads TGTGCCAGCACCCCGGACAGCGGCAGCTATGGCTACACCTTC.

As for this clone: Other DNA sequences in this sample translate to the same CDR3. The chain is built from TRBV6-1 and TRBJ1-2; TRBD1 agrees at 9 bases. The germline V gene has CDR1 MNHNS and CDR2 SASEGT. Trimming cost V 1 base and J 3 bases; bases outside gene matches: 3. This CDR3 is built from 15 residues. The CDR3 here is CASSEDGQGHYGYTF. CDR3 in DNA: TGTGCCAGCAGTGAAGATGGACAGGGGCACTATGGCTACACCTTC.

This sequence joins TRBV10-3 and TRBJ2-1, with 7 bases identical to TRBD2. The junction had 4 bases not matched to a gene; V was cut back by 7 bases and J by 4 bases. This CDR3 is 13 amino acids long. From germline, CDR1 is ENHRY and CDR2 SYGVKD. The CDR3 here is CAITSGTYNEQFF. The CDR3 DNA follows: TGTGCCATCACTAGCGGAACATACAATGAGCAGTTCTTC.

The chain links TRBV19 to TRBJ2-3; 8 positions agree with TRBD1. The CDR3 is 16 residues long. J was trimmed by 2 bases and V by 5 bases; bases with no gene match: 9. Germline CDR1 is LNHDA and CDR2 is SQIVND (reference sequence). CDR3 residues: CASSPRPGQDTDTQYF. Written as DNA, the CDR3 is TGTGCCAGTAGTCCAAGACCGGGACAGGACACAGATACGCAGTATTTT.

V usage is TRBV2 and J usage is TRBJ1-2; 8 nucleotides line up with TRBD1. This CDR3 contains 14 residues. J was trimmed by 3 bases and V by 4 bases; bases with no gene match: 4. The germline V gene has CDR1 SNHLY and CDR2 FYNNEI. The CDR3 protein is CASSGQGAYYGYTF. For the CDR3, the DNA is TGTGCCAGCAGTGGGCAGGGGGCATACTATGGCTACACCTTC.

The V and J genes are TRBV7-3 and TRBJ2-5; possible D gene TRBD2, 6 bases. Germline values: CDR1 SGHTA, CDR2 FQGTGA. V lost 0 bases, J lost 1 base, and 12 bases lay in between. The CDR3 totals 16 residues. The CDR3 is CASSLTEGLPQETQYF. The CDR3, as DNA: TGTGCCAGCAGCTTAACGGAGGGCCTACCCCAAGAGACCCAGTACTTC.

V gene TRBV5-4 combines with J gene TRBJ1-3; 7 nucleotides align to TRBD1. Germline CDR1 reads SGHNT; CDR2 reads YYREEE (reference sequence). J lost 4 bases, V lost 3 bases, and 10 bases had no gene match. This CDR3 contains 16 residues. CDR3 sequence (DNA): TGTGCCAGCAGCTCCGCCCTCCCGGGACAGGGAAACACCATATATTTT. Amino acid sequence: CASSSALPGQGNTIYF.

The rearrangement joins TRBV6-5 to TRBJ1-6; D remains unclear. With 6 bases removed from V and 10 bases from J, the gap between germline ends came to 16 bases. Germline CDR1 MNHEY, CDR2 SVGAGI. This CDR3 has 14 amino acids. CDR3 sequence reads: CASSQHLPISPLHF. The CDR3 region has the DNA TGTGCCAGCAGCCAACACCTTCCAATCTCACCCCTCCACTTT.

The J gene is TRBJ1-2, the V gene TRBV2, with D uncertain. V was cut by 5 bases and J by 4 bases, with 5 bases left in between. Germline CDR1 reads SNHLY; CDR2 reads FYNNEI. The CDR3 sequence is 11 residues long. CDR3 sequence reads: CASSLIYGYTF. DNA of the CDR3: TGTGCCAGCAGTTTAATCTATGGCTACACCTTC.

This clone was detected a few times. This chain links TRBV7-2 with TRBJ1-2, with D unresolved. This CDR3 spans 17 amino acids. V was trimmed by 3 bases and J by 4 bases, leaving 21 bases between them. CDR1 is SGHTA and CDR2 is FQGNSA in the germline V gene. The DNA of the CDR3 is TGTGCCAGCAGCTTCTCCCCTTGGATCCGAGGCGGCTATGGCTACACCTTC. This encodes CASSFSPWIRGGYGYTF.